A single count supports the clone carrying this TCR beta chain. This record belongs to a study of Ad26.COV2.S vaccination and SARS-CoV-2 variants. Treatment of the sample: some 20 received Ad26.COV2.S at low or high dose, single or two shots; several received placebo; per-sample allocation not given. Repertoires come from day 63 after the first vaccine or placebo injection. Some clones are missing from TCRdb's copy, which holds only in-frame ones; the method was immunoSEQ multiplex PCR. The sample comprises approximately 300,000 clones, about 86% of which are singletons, and approximately 1.9% rests with the top ten. With 6 bases clipped from V and 8 bases from J, the junction kept 2 bases outside the gene matches. CDR3 length: 12 amino acids. CDR1 is ENHRY, CDR2 SYGVKD, per germline.

The source is a person between 18 and 60 years old who received the Ad26.COV2.S COVID-19 vaccine or a placebo. This specimen consisted of peripheral blood, obtained in a trial of Ad26.COV2.S vaccine versus placebo. The chain joins TRBV10-3 to TRBJ1-4; 8 bases agree with TRBD1. The CDR3 DNA follows: TGTGCCATCAGCGGGGACAGGGAAAAACTGTTTTTT. Amino acids: CAISGDREKLFF.